The rows below give T cell receptor beta chains drawn from one sample of a study of OX40 agonist ivuxolimab in advanced cancers. Assay used: immunoSEQ multiplex PCR; TCRdb lists only in-frame clones, some missing. This sample yields around 50,000 clones, of which 75% to 85% are seen a single time; 0.7% to 0.8% belongs to the top ten. This sample comprised CD4+ or CD8+ T cells sorted from blood, obtained in a trial of the OX40 agonist ivuxolimab. Receptors originate from an adult with an advanced solid tumor such as melanoma, head and neck, liver or kidney cancer. Both conserved end residues are part of each CDR3. D genes are given only for firm matches. Some rows have no size entry. The others give once, few or many, or a class for an expanded clone.

D: TRBD2
size: NA
V: TRBV5-5
J: TRBJ2-3
CDR3: CASSLGLAGGPRTDTQYF
DNA: TGTGCCAGCAGCTTGGGACTAGCGGGGGGGCCTCGGACAGATACGCAGTATTTT

D: NA
size: few
V: TRBV14
J: TRBJ2-1
CDR3: CASSLASSYNEQFF
DNA: TGTGCCAGCAGTCTAGCGAGCTCCTACAATGAGCAGTTCTTC

D: TRBD2
size: NA
V: TRBV10-3
J: TRBJ2-7
CDR3: CAHSPGGGTYEQYF
DNA: TGTGCCCACAGCCCGGGGGGGGGAACCTACGAGCAGTACTTC

D: NA
size: NA
V: TRBV10-3
J: TRBJ1-4
CDR3: CAISEPGLADEKLFF
DNA: TGTGCCATCAGTGAACCGGGCCTAGCGGATGAAAAACTGTTTTTT

D: NA
size: NA
V: TRBV14
J: TRBJ2-5
CDR3: CASSRGQETQYF
DNA: TGTGCCAGCAGCCGCGGCCAAGAGACCCAGTACTTC

D: TRBD1
size: NA
V: TRBV10-3
J: TRBJ1-6
CDR3: CAIRTGGDYSPLHF
DNA: TGTGCCATTAGAACAGGGGGGGATTATTCACCCCTCCACTTT

D: TRBD1
size: NA
V: TRBV5-1
J: TRBJ1-1
CDR3: CASSGTGTGTEAFF
DNA: TGCGCCAGCAGCGGGACTGGGACAGGGACTGAAGCTTTCTTT

D: TRBD1
size: NA
V: TRBV5-6
J: TRBJ1-2
CDR3: CASSRGTDTLYGYTF
DNA: TGTGCCAGCAGCCGAGGGACAGACACTCTCTATGGCTACACCTTC

D: NA
size: NA
V: TRBV19
J: TRBJ2-2
CDR3: CASSIQRNTGELFF
DNA: TGTGCCAGTAGTATTCAGAGGAATACCGGGGAGCTGTTTTTT

D: NA
size: NA
V: TRBV27
J: TRBJ2-7
CDR3: CASSFPDGIPYF
DNA: TGTGCCAGCAGTTTCCCGGACGGAATACCGTACTTC

D: NA
size: NA
V: TRBV13
J: TRBJ1-1
CDR3: CASSLGHRRLGKEAFF
DNA: TGTGCCAGCAGCTTAGGCCACAGGCGCCTTGGTAAAGAAGCTTTCTTT

D: TRBD1
size: NA
V: TRBV5-4
J: TRBJ1-1
CDR3: CASSLGGTGNTEAFF
DNA: TGTGCCAGCAGCTTGGGTGGGACAGGGAACACTGAAGCTTTCTTT

D: NA
size: NA
V: TRBV28
J: TRBJ2-5
CDR3: CASSLWAGSQETQYF
DNA: TGTGCCAGCAGTTTATGGGCAGGCTCACAAGAGACCCAGTACTTC

D: NA
size: NA
V: TRBV19
J: TRBJ1-4
CDR3: CASTVRGQGEKLFF
DNA: TGTGCCAGTACCGTCCGGGGCCAGGGAGAAAAACTGTTTTTT

D: NA
size: NA
V: TRBV5-1
J: TRBJ2-5
CDR3: CASSFSSGGQETQYF
DNA: TGCGCCAGCAGCTTCTCTTCAGGAGGCCAAGAGACCCAGTACTTC

D: TRBD1
size: NA
V: TRBV28
J: TRBJ1-1
CDR3: CASSSSRQGAASAFF
DNA: TGTGCCAGCAGTTCAAGTAGACAGGGGGCGGCTTCAGCTTTCTTT

D: TRBD2
size: few
V: TRBV4-1
J: TRBJ2-3
CDR3: CASSQPGTSLSADTQYF
DNA: TGCGCCAGCAGCCAACCCGGGACTAGTCTGAGTGCAGATACGCAGTATTTT

D: NA
size: NA
V: TRBV25-1
J: TRBJ2-5
CDR3: CASIPPGSPQETQYF
DNA: TGTGCCAGCATCCCACCAGGATCTCCTCAAGAGACCCAGTACTTC

D: TRBD1
size: NA
V: TRBV5-1
J: TRBJ2-5
CDR3: CASNKGTVQETQYF
DNA: TGCGCCAGCAATAAAGGGACAGTTCAAGAGACCCAGTACTTC

D: TRBD1
size: NA
V: TRBV5-1
J: TRBJ2-2
CDR3: CASSLTGGSTGELFF
DNA: TGCGCCAGCAGCTTGACAGGGGGTAGCACCGGGGAGCTGTTTTTT

D: NA
size: NA
V: TRBV2
J: TRBJ2-5
CDR3: CASSEGGRRGETQYF
DNA: TGTGCCAGCAGTGAAGGTGGGCGACGGGGGGAGACCCAGTACTTC

D: NA
size: NA
V: TRBV7-9
J: TRBJ1-2
CDR3: CASSLEVDGYTF
DNA: TGTGCCAGCAGCTTAGAGGTGGATGGCTACACCTTC

D: NA
size: NA
V: TRBV19
J: TRBJ1-5
CDR3: CASSISSVLGQPQHF
DNA: TGTGCCAGTAGTATTTCAAGCGTCCTTGGGCAGCCCCAGCATTTT

D: TRBD2
size: once
V: TRBV5-4
J: TRBJ2-1
CDR3: CASSVPSGDVNEQFF
DNA: TGTGCCAGCAGCGTACCTAGCGGGGATGTAAATGAGCAGTTCTTC

D: TRBD1
size: NA
V: TRBV7-2
J: TRBJ1-4
CDR3: CASSSTFGTGGEKLFF
DNA: TGTGCCAGCAGCTCCACTTTCGGGACAGGGGGTGAAAAACTGTTTTTT

D: NA
size: NA
V: TRBV6-1
J: TRBJ1-4
CDR3: CASSEFGRGGEKLFF
DNA: TGTGCCAGCAGTGAATTTGGCAGGGGTGGTGAAAAACTGTTTTTT

D: TRBD2
size: NA
V: TRBV18
J: TRBJ2-2
CDR3: CASSQLLTSGDAGELFF
DNA: TGTGCCAGCTCTCAACTTCTAACTAGCGGGGATGCCGGGGAGCTGTTTTTT

D: TRBD1
size: NA
V: TRBV29-1
J: TRBJ1-5
CDR3: CSVGPGGINQPQHF
DNA: TGCAGCGTTGGTCCAGGGGGCATCAATCAGCCCCAGCATTTT

D: TRBD1
size: NA
V: TRBV6-1
J: TRBJ1-2
CDR3: CASTSTGGRNGYTF
DNA: TGTGCCAGCACCTCGACAGGGGGCCGGAATGGCTACACCTTC

D: NA
size: NA
V: TRBV5-1
J: TRBJ1-2
CDR3: CASSLALGDLGYTF
DNA: TGCGCCAGCAGCTTGGCCTTAGGGGATCTTGGCTACACCTTC

D: TRBD1
size: NA
V: TRBV11-2
J: TRBJ1-6
CDR3: CASSTQNRGGNSPLHF
DNA: TGTGCCAGCAGCACACAGAACAGGGGTGGAAATTCACCCCTCCACTTT

D: NA
size: NA
V: TRBV10-1
J: TRBJ1-2
CDR3: CASSESGGLGYTF
DNA: TGCGCCAGCAGTGAGTCTGGGGGTTTGGGCTACACCTTC

D: TRBD1
size: NA
V: TRBV19
J: TRBJ2-7
CDR3: CASSTSLGTGGEQYF
DNA: TGTGCCAGTAGTACCTCCCTGGGGACAGGGGGCGAGCAGTACTTC

D: TRBD1
size: NA
V: TRBV4-2
J: TRBJ1-2
CDR3: CASSPALGTGPIGGYTF
DNA: TGTGCCAGCAGCCCTGCCTTGGGGACAGGCCCCATCGGTGGCTACACCTTC

D: NA
size: NA
V: TRBV7-2
J: TRBJ2-2
CDR3: CASSLRQANTGELFF
DNA: TGTGCCAGCAGCTTACGACAGGCAAACACCGGGGAGCTGTTTTTT

D: NA
size: NA
V: TRBV18
J: TRBJ1-6
CDR3: CASSPGGGISPLHF
DNA: TGTGCCAGCTCACCCGGAGGGGGTATTTCACCCCTCCACTTT

D: NA
size: once
V: TRBV21-1
J: TRBJ2-4
CDR3: CASSKEKGRDRGRNAAKNIQYF
DNA: TGTGCCAGCAGCAAAGAAAAAGGTCGGGACAGGGGGCGGAATGCGGCCAAAAACATTCAGTACTTC

D: NA
size: NA
V: TRBV5-1
J: TRBJ1-5
CDR3: CASSPVGGANQPQHF
DNA: TGCGCCAGCAGCCCGGTTGGGGGGGCGAATCAGCCCCAGCATTTT

D: NA
size: NA
V: TRBV7-9
J: TRBJ1-1
CDR3: CASSLRILNTEAFF
DNA: TGTGCCAGCAGCCTTCGGATATTGAACACTGAAGCTTTCTTT

D: NA
size: few
V: TRBV21-1
J: TRBJ2-3
CDR3: CASSKEWKLAASTDTQYF
DNA: TGTGCCAGCAGCAAAGAATGGAAATTAGCGGCTAGCACAGATACGCAGTATTTT